The 27 T cell receptor beta chains presented below share a single source sample, sequenced in a study of metastatic and nonmetastatic thyroid tumors. TCRdb re-analyzed the PCR reads using MiXCR. The data hold approximately 90,000 clones, with 8.6% observed a single time. Thyroid surgery was performed in patients who had received no treatment beforehand. Sample: blood. The receptors were sampled from a female donor with papillary thyroid cancer or a benign thyroid nodule (not recorded which). Some clones in this sample may be carry-over from other donors' samples.

This clone was counted many times. The chain couples TRBV28 to TRBJ1-1, with TRBD1 matching over 8 bases. Trimming removed 2 bases from V and 11 bases from J; junction bases left unmatched: 10. The CDR3 runs 14 residues. Germline CDR1 MDHEN, CDR2 SYDVKM. The CDR3 coding sequence is TGTGCCAGCAGTTTAGGGACAGGTAGGGGAAAGGCTTTCTTT. Translation gives CASSLGTGRGKAFF.

In this sample, this clone turned up a few times. The CDR3 nucleotides are TGTGCCAGCAGCTTAGGTGGTAGCCAAGAGACCCAGTACTTC. Encoded protein: CASSLGGSQETQYF. The chain is built from TRBV7-2 and TRBJ2-5, with unresolved D. V was shortened by 1 base and J by 1 base, with 7 bases between the two germline ends. Germline V gene sequence: CDR1 SGHTA, CDR2 FQGNSA. This CDR3 spans 14 amino acids.

This clone has at least ten counts. The V gene is TRBV9, the J gene TRBJ2-3, with D possibly being TRBD1 (5 bases). In germline, CDR1 is SGDLS, CDR2 YYNGEE. This CDR3 has 15 residues. The V end lost 0 bases, the J end lost 2 bases, and 10 bases lay between the germline ends. CDR3 region: CASSVEVRVTDTQYF. The CDR3 DNA reads TGTGCCAGCAGCGTAGAAGTCAGGGTCACAGATACGCAGTATTTT.

This clone was seen repeatedly, ten times or more. The V gene is TRBV19, the J gene TRBJ2-4; D ambiguous. V lost 10 bases to trimming and J lost 7 bases, with 14 bases between them. The CDR3 consists of 12 residues. CDR1 LNHDA and CDR2 SQIVND come from the germline V gene (reference sequence). The CDR3 coding sequence is TGTGCCACCAGTTTTGGCAGGAACATTCAGTACTTC. Amino acids: CATSFGRNIQYF.

This clone was recorded many times. This sequence joins TRBV19 and TRBJ2-1; 8 bases match TRBD1. This CDR3 is 17 amino acids long. In germline, CDR1 is LNHDA, CDR2 SQIVND (reference sequence). V lost 5 bases to trimming and J lost 2 bases; unmatched junction nucleotides: 11. CDR3 DNA: TGTGCCAGTAGTCCCGGACCCGGGACAGGTCCCTACAATGAGCAGTTCTTC. Translated, it gives CASSPGPGTGPYNEQFF.

This clone was detected many times. The CDR3 loop reads CASSRGQFKTNEKLFF. The CDR3 DNA reads as TGTGCCAGCAGCCGGGGACAGTTTAAAACTAATGAAAAACTGTTTTTT. The V gene is TRBV7-2, the J gene TRBJ1-4; TRBD1 matches 7 bases. Trimming removed 5 bases from V and 1 base from J; junction bases left unmatched: 7. The CDR3 contains 16 residues. The germline CDR1 and CDR2 sequences are SGHTA and FQGNSA.

The V and J genes are TRBV10-1 and TRBJ2-3; D ambiguous. V was pared by 2 bases and J by 2 bases, with 5 bases between. The CDR3 is 13 amino acids. CDR1 and CDR2 (germline): WNHNN, SYGVQD (reference sequence). CDR3 sequence reads: CASSEALTDTQYF. CDR3 nucleotide sequence: TGCGCCAGCAGTGAGGCTCTCACAGATACGCAGTATTTT.

Judged by abundance, this clone is medium-sized. The rearrangement uses TRBV5-1 and TRBJ1-5, with 7 bases fitting TRBD1. The V gene's germline CDR1 is SGHRS and CDR2 YFSETQ. The ends lost 0 bases at V and 6 bases at J; junction bases unmatched: 6. This CDR3 has 15 amino acids. The CDR3 coding sequence is TGCGCCAGCAGCTTGGAAGGGGGCGAGGGTCAGCCCCAGCATTTT. It specifies CASSLEGGEGQPQHF.

On this clone: Being one base from a much bigger clone, this may be a read error. For the CDR3, the DNA is TGTGCCAGCAGCGGGGGACTATCGGGAAACTCGAACACCGGGGAGCTGTTTTTT. Translation gives CASSGGLSGNSNTGELFF. The chain combines TRBV9 with TRBJ2-2; 7 bases align to TRBD2. CDR3 length: 18 residues. V shed 3 bases, J shed 0 bases, and the junction held 11 bases outside the gene matches. Germline V gives CDR1 SGDLS, CDR2 YYNGEE.

This clone was found many times. J is TRBJ1-2 and V is TRBV28; D is ambiguous. Germline assignment: CDR1 MDHEN and CDR2 SYDVKM. The CDR3 length is 10 residues. V dropped 4 bases and J dropped 7 bases, with 4 bases sitting between them. The CDR3 here is CASSSIGYTF. DNA for the CDR3: TGTGCCAGCAGTTCGATTGGCTACACCTTC.

This clone was detected many times. This chain connects TRBV5-8 to TRBJ2-7; 8 positions match TRBD1. With V trimmed by 1 base and J by 3 bases, 6 bases remained unmatched. Per the germline V gene, CDR1 is SGHTS and CDR2 is YDEGEE. This CDR3 is built from 15 residues. The CDR3 spells CASSLSTGGYYEQYF. DNA of the CDR3: TGTGCCAGCAGCTTGAGCACAGGGGGATACTACGAGCAGTACTTC.

The chain combines TRBV7-2 with TRBJ2-3; D may match TRBD1 or TRBD2 (5 bases each). There are 16 residues in the CDR3. The germline V gene has CDR1 SGHTA and CDR2 FQGNSA. Deletions cut 0 bases from V and 4 bases from J, with 14 bases between. In DNA, the CDR3 is TGTGCCAGCAGCTTAGCCCCCTGTTGGGGGTCAGATACGCAGTATTTT. Protein: CASSLAPCWGSDTQYF.

The CDR3 DNA is TGTGCCATCAGTGAGTCGGCCGGCGGCAACAATCAGCCCCAGCATTTT. It yields the protein CAISESAGGNNQPQHF. The chain joins TRBV10-3 to TRBJ1-5; D is unresolved. CDR3 length: 16 residues. Looked up from germline, CDR1 is ENHRY and CDR2 is SYGVKD. V lost 0 bases to trimming and J lost 3 bases, with 12 bases between them.

The chain uses TRBV30 and TRBJ1-5; possibly TRBD1 for D (5 bases). The CDR3 has 12 residues. V was pared by 3 bases and J by 7 bases, with 10 bases between. From germline, CDR1 is GTSNPN and CDR2 SVGIG (reference sequence). The CDR3 nucleotides are TGTGCCTGGAGCCTGGGGGGGCAGCCCCAGCATTTT. It is translated as CAWSLGGQPQHF.

This clone was observed many times. The rearrangement joins TRBV6-1 to TRBJ2-2; 9 bases agree with TRBD1. V gave up 4 bases and J gave up 5 bases; unmatched junction bases: 5. This CDR3 region has 15 residues. CDR1 is MNHNS and CDR2 is SASEGT in the germline V gene. The CDR3 DNA follows: TGTGCCAGCAGTGTCGGGGACAGGGATACCGGGGAGCTGTTTTTT. Translated, it gives CASSVGDRDTGELFF.

The sample holds many counts of this clone. The chain links TRBV7-3 to TRBJ2-5, with D perhaps matching TRBD1 (5 bases). Germline assignment: CDR1 SGHTA and CDR2 FQGTGA. The CDR3 spans 16 residues. The V end was cut by 2 bases, the J end by 2 bases, with 15 bases between. The CDR3 bases are TGTGCCAGCAGCTTATCTTGGGCAGGGCCACAAGAGACCCAGTACTTC. Amino acids: CASSLSWAGPQETQYF.

The table lists this clone with many counts. This may arise from a read error, as a much more abundant clone is one base away. This CDR3 is also generated by other DNA sequences in the sample. CDR3 DNA sequence: TGTGCCAGCCGGACAGGGGGCATCTACGAGCAGTACTTC. Translated: CASRTGGIYEQYF. V gene TRBV2 combines with J gene TRBJ2-7; 11 bases fit TRBD1. The CDR3 is 13 amino acids. Germline CDR1 is SNHLY and CDR2 is FYNNEI. Trimming removed 8 bases from V and 3 bases from J; junction bases left unmatched: 3.

The table lists this clone with many counts. V is TRBV27 and J is TRBJ2-7, with TRBD1 matching 9 bases. The CDR3 is 16 amino acids. The V segment lost 11 bases and the J segment 3 bases; nucleotides outside the gene matches: 17. CDR1 is MNHEY and CDR2 is SMNVEV in the germline V gene (reference sequence). The CDR3: CAGSIAPPGQGYEQYF. CDR3 in DNA: TGTGCCGGCTCAATCGCTCCCCCGGGACAGGGCTACGAGCAGTACTTC.

This clone was counted at least ten times. The chain combines TRBV19 with TRBJ2-6; D is ambiguous. The V gene's germline CDR1 is LNHDA and CDR2 SQIVND (reference sequence). The CDR3 extends over 14 amino acids. Trimming removed 6 bases at V and 3 bases at J, with 9 bases between. The CDR3 loop reads CASRDRLGANVLTF. In DNA, the CDR3 is TGTGCCAGTAGGGACCGGCTTGGGGCCAACGTCCTGACTTTC.

There are many counts of this clone. Written as DNA, the CDR3 is TGTGCCAGCAGTGGGGCGGAAACCTACGAGCAGTACTTC. Translation gives CASSGAETYEQYF. This chain joins TRBV6-1 and TRBJ2-7; D is unresolved. Germline CDR1 and CDR2: MNHNS and SASEGT. This CDR3 has 13 amino acids. Deletions cut 4 bases from V and 2 bases from J, with 9 bases between.

This clone was counted at least ten times. The rearrangement links TRBV2 to TRBJ2-7; unclear D gene. Germline CDR1 and CDR2: SNHLY and FYNNEI. V gave up 4 bases and J gave up 4 bases, with 11 bases separating them. This CDR3 comprises 13 residues. The chain's CDR3 is CASSVGNSYEQYF. CDR3 bases: TGTGCCAGCAGTGTAGGGAATTCATACGAGCAGTACTTC.

This clone has a count of ten or more. The J gene is TRBJ1-2, the V gene TRBV7-2; D gene ambiguous. This CDR3 contains 13 residues. The germline V and J ends were trimmed by 2 bases and 2 bases, with 6 bases remaining between them. Germline assignment: CDR1 SGHTA and CDR2 FQGNSA. CDR3 protein: CASSLKLNYGYTF. CDR3 DNA: TGTGCCAGCAGCTTAAAACTGAACTATGGCTACACCTTC. Supplemented by reference TRBV7-2 and TRBJ1-2, the full variable domain reads GAGVSQSPSNKVTEKGKDVELRCDPISGHTALYWYRQSLGQGLEFLIYFQGNSAPDKSGLPSDRFSAERTGGSVSTLTIQRTQQEDSAVYLCASSLKLNYGYTFGSGTRLTVV.

This clone was seen ten or more times. This chain links TRBV5-1 with TRBJ1-1; no clear D. The germline CDR1 and CDR2 sequences are SGHRS and YFSETQ. V was pared by 5 bases and J by 0 bases, with 17 bases between. This CDR3 spans 16 amino acids. CDR3: CASRKGPSSMNTEAFF. CDR3 in DNA: TGCGCCAGCAGGAAAGGGCCCTCAAGCATGAACACTGAAGCTTTCTTT. Combining the CDR3 with reference TRBV5-1 and TRBJ1-1 gives the whole variable domain KAGVTQTPRYLIKTRGQQVTLSCSPISGHRSVSWYQQTPGQGLQFLFEYFSETQRNKGNFPGRFSGRQFSNSRSEMNVSTLELGDSALYLCASRKGPSSMNTEAFFGQGTRLTVV.

This clone showed up many times. The DNA for the CDR3 is TGTGCCAGCAGTTCCCGGATCTATAATTCACCCCTCCACTTT. Translated, it gives CASSSRIYNSPLHF. The chain couples TRBV12-3 or TRBV12-4 to TRBJ1-6, with D unresolved. Trimming took 4 bases from V and 3 from J, leaving 7 bases between them. The CDR3 runs 14 residues.

This clone appeared many times. V and J are TRBV5-1 and TRBJ1-1; the D is unclear. V was clipped by 0 bases and J by 0 bases, with 12 bases between them. Germline-derived CDR1 and CDR2 are SGHRS and YFSETQ. The CDR3 has 16 residues. The CDR3 protein is CASSLEWVQMNTEAFF. The DNA of the CDR3 is TGCGCCAGCAGCTTGGAATGGGTTCAGATGAACACTGAAGCTTTCTTT.

This clone occurred many times. The chain has TRBV2 and TRBJ1-5, with TRBD1 matching 7 bases. The CDR3 has 15 amino acids. Looked up from germline, CDR1 is SNHLY and CDR2 is FYNNEI. V was clipped by 3 bases and J by 2 bases; unmatched bases: 4. The DNA of the CDR3 is TGTGCCAGCAGTGATGGAGGGGGCGGCAATCAGCCCCAGCATTTT. It encodes CASSDGGGGNQPQHF.

This clone has just a few counts. The rearrangement uses TRBV12-3 or TRBV12-4 and TRBJ1-5; unclear D gene. There are 14 residues in the CDR3. V lost 1 base to trimming and J lost 9 bases, with 13 bases between them. This CDR3 reads CASSLVGGPGPQHF. The CDR3 DNA reads as TGTGCCAGCAGTTTAGTCGGCGGTCCAGGGCCCCAGCATTTT.